A single sample gave rise to the 4 T cell receptor beta chains below, sequenced in a study of CD8 T cells in ankylosing spondylitis. TCRdb passed the 5' RACE reads through MiXCR, listing each CDR3 protein once. The sample has about 36,000 distinct CDR3 sequences; around 6% are singletons. Sequencing used blood, either unsorted or a sorted T cell fraction (not recorded which). Every receptor here comes from a male donor with ankylosing spondylitis or in good health (not recorded which).

This clonotype was detected many times. The chain carries TRBV28 and TRBJ2-1; 7 bases fit TRBD1. The CDR3 is 16 amino acids. V dropped 2 bases and J dropped 4; count of bases not matched to a gene: 8. Germline-derived CDR1 and CDR2 are MDHEN and SYDVKM. CDR3: CASSLRLDRKYNEQFF. The CDR3 DNA is TGTGCCAGCAGTTTAAGGTTGGACAGGAAATACAATGAGCAGTTCTTC.

This clonotype was detected a few times. This sequence joins TRBV18 and TRBJ2-1; 7 nucleotides line up with TRBD1. CDR1 KGHSH and CDR2 LQKENI come from the germline V gene. The CDR3 length is 16 residues. Losses at the gene ends were 5 bases for V and 5 bases for J; bases not matched to a gene: 12. The CDR3 coding sequence is TGTGCCAGCTCATCGCAAAATCCGGGACAGAACAATGAGCAGTTCTTC. This sequence encodes CASSSQNPGQNNEQFF.

This clonotype was counted many times. V and J are TRBV5-5 and TRBJ1-4; possibly TRBD1 for D (5 bases). V lost 4 bases and J lost 7, with 20 bases in between. Germline V gene lookup returns CDR1 SGHKS and CDR2 YYEKEE (reference sequence). The CDR3 spans 16 residues. The CDR3 nucleotides are TGTGCCAGCAGCCATGGGGATGCAGGGCGAGGTGAAAAACTGTTTTTT. It encodes CASSHGDAGRGEKLFF.

This clonotype was seen repeatedly, ten times or more. The V call is TRBV7-2, the J call TRBJ2-3; TRBD2 matches at 9 bases. This CDR3 has 16 residues. Unmatched junction bases numbered 6, after V lost 3 bases and J lost 2 bases. CDR1 and CDR2 (germline): SGHTA, FQGNSA. The CDR3 sequence: CASSFRLAGHTDTQYF. For the CDR3, the DNA is TGTGCCAGCAGCTTCCGGCTAGCGGGGCACACAGATACGCAGTATTTT. Supplemented by reference TRBV7-2 and TRBJ2-3, the full variable domain reads GAGVSQSPSNKVTEKGKDVELRCDPISGHTALYWYRQSLGQGLEFLIYFQGNSAPDKSGLPSDRFSAERTGGSVSTLTIQRTQQEDSAVYLCASSFRLAGHTDTQYFGPGTRLTVL.